Following are 21 T cell receptor beta chains from one sample sequenced in a study of PD-1 blockade in mismatch repair-deficient tumors. Some clones are missing from TCRdb's copy, which holds only in-frame ones; the method was immunoSEQ multiplex PCR. The sample includes roughly 120,000 clones, 88% seen only once; the top ten take about an eighth. The sample in question was peripheral blood, obtained approximately 70 weeks after starting pembrolizumab. The receptors come from an adult with mismatch repair-deficient cancer.

V gene TRBV13 combines with J gene TRBJ2-7, with D unclear. V lost 4 bases and J 4 bases, leaving 8 bases between the germline ends. Germline V gene lookup returns CDR1 PRHDT and CDR2 FYEKMQ (reference sequence). The length of the CDR3 is 12 residues. The CDR3 region is CASSSINYEQYF. The CDR3 DNA follows: TGTGCCAGCAGCTCCATAAATTACGAGCAGTACTTC.

The chain recombines TRBV9 with TRBJ2-5; D is ambiguous. Germline V gene lookup returns CDR1 SGDLS and CDR2 YYNGEE. Between the trimmed V and J ends, which lost 0 bases and 2 bases, there was a span of 11 bases. This CDR3 has 15 amino acids. This CDR3 reads CASSVGPSEQETQYF. In DNA form, the CDR3 reads TGTGCCAGCAGCGTAGGTCCTAGTGAACAAGAGACCCAGTACTTC.

This sequence joins TRBV13 and TRBJ1-5; 9 positions match TRBD1. With 5 bases clipped from V and 7 bases from J, the junction kept 0 bases outside the gene matches. Germline V lookup: CDR1 PRHDT, CDR2 FYEKMQ (reference sequence). The CDR3 consists of 12 residues. The CDR3 nucleotides read TGTGCCAGCAGCGACAGGGGGCAGCCCCAGCATTTT. Translating gives CASSDRGQPQHF.

The rearrangement uses TRBV30 and TRBJ2-7; maybe TRBD1 (6 bases). In germline, CDR1 is GTSNPN, CDR2 SVGIG (reference sequence). This CDR3 is 15 amino acids long. Trimming left V 0 bases short and J 0 bases short, with 12 bases between. The CDR3 loop is CAWSVDRPSSYEQYF. The CDR3 nucleotides read TGTGCCTGGAGTGTAGACAGGCCGAGCTCCTACGAGCAGTACTTC.

V usage is TRBV19 and J usage is TRBJ2-5; TRBD2 agrees at 12 bases. The CDR3 contains 16 residues. Per the germline V gene, CDR1 is LNHDA and CDR2 is SQIVND (reference sequence). V shed 1 base and J 3 bases; nucleotides not matched to a gene: 3. CDR3 protein: CASSIGLAGAEETQYF. The CDR3 nucleotides are TGTGCCAGTAGTATAGGACTAGCGGGAGCGGAAGAGACCCAGTACTTC.

The table lists this clone with a count of one. The gene calls are TRBV4-1 and TRBJ1-5, with D perhaps matching TRBD1 (6 bases). Per the germline V gene, CDR1 is MGHRA and CDR2 is YSYEKL. This CDR3 comprises 18 residues. The V end lost 0 bases, the J end lost 3 bases, and 18 bases lay between the germline ends. The CDR3 loop reads CASSQEVRQGSSNQPQHF. CDR3 in DNA: TGCGCCAGCAGCCAAGAAGTTAGGCAGGGGTCCTCCAATCAGCCCCAGCATTTT.

The chain links TRBV13 to TRBJ2-7; D uncertain. Germline assignment: CDR1 PRHDT and CDR2 FYEKMQ (reference sequence). The length of the CDR3 is 13 residues. Trimming removed 3 bases from V and 2 bases from J, with 8 bases in between. As DNA, the CDR3 is TGTGCCAGCAGCTTTAATTCCCCCTACGAGCAGTACTTC. Protein sequence: CASSFNSPYEQYF.

This chain uses TRBV10-3 with TRBJ2-5; no firm D call. The CDR3 loop spans 13 amino acids. Germline V CDR1 and CDR2: ENHRY, SYGVKD. V lost 2 bases and J 5 bases, leaving 9 bases between the germline ends. As DNA, the CDR3 is TGTGCCATCAGTGAGCTCGATTTGGAGACCCAGTACTTC. Amino acids: CAISELDLETQYF.

This clone was counted once. V usage is TRBV2 and J usage is TRBJ2-7; D remains unclear. V lost 7 bases and J lost 1, with 11 bases in between. The CDR3 extends over 13 amino acids. Germline V gene data show CDR1 as SNHLY and CDR2 as FYNNEI. The CDR3 is CASTPRPSYEQYF. CDR3 in DNA: TGTGCCAGCACTCCCCGCCCTTCCTACGAGCAGTACTTC. The full variable domain, its missing parts supplied by reference TRBV2 and TRBJ2-7, is EPEVTQTPSHQVTQMGQEVILRCVPISNHLYFYWYRQILGQKVEFLVSFYNNEISEKSEIFDDQFSVERPDGSNFTLKIRSTKLEDSAMYFCASTPRPSYEQYFGPGTRLTVT.

The CDR3, as DNA: TGTGCCAGCAGCGTCCCATGGGAGGGTGGCACAGATACGCAGTATTTT. It specifies CASSVPWEGGTDTQYF. This chain joins TRBV9 and TRBJ2-3, with TRBD2 identical over 7 bases. The V and J ends lost 2 bases and 1 base, in that order; junction bases with no gene match: 7. The CDR3 is 16 residues long. Germline values: CDR1 SGDLS, CDR2 YYNGEE.

The chain carries TRBV4-2 and TRBJ2-6, with 7 bases matching TRBD2. The germline gives CDR1 LGHNA, CDR2 YNFKEQ. The CDR3 contains 16 residues. The trim removed 0 bases at V and 2 bases at J, leaving 1 base unmatched. CDR3 sequence: CASSQEGGAGANVLTF. CDR3 in DNA: TGTGCCAGCAGCCAAGAGGGGGGGGCTGGGGCCAACGTCCTGACTTTC.

This rearrangement joins TRBV4-3 to TRBJ2-7; the match to TRBD1 covers 11 bases. The CDR3 is 15 amino acids. The V gene's germline CDR1 is LGHNA and CDR2 YSLEER. Unmatched junction bases numbered 3, after V lost 1 base and J lost 4 bases. The CDR3 DNA follows: TGCGCCAGCAGCCAAGGCGGACAGGGGGCATACGAGCAGTACTTC. Amino acids: CASSQGGQGAYEQYF.

V and J are TRBV4-1 and TRBJ2-1, with 11 positions matching TRBD2. Germline V lookup: CDR1 MGHRA, CDR2 YSYEKL. This CDR3 has 17 amino acids. V gave up 1 base and J gave up 3 bases; unmatched junction bases: 5. This CDR3 reads CASSQAPLAGVYNEQFF. As DNA, the CDR3 is TGCGCCAGCAGCCAAGCCCCACTAGCGGGAGTCTACAATGAGCAGTTCTTC.

The chain recombines TRBV29-1 with TRBJ2-2, with 8 bases lining up with TRBD2. Germline CDR1 SQVTM, CDR2 ANQGSEA. This CDR3 has 13 residues. The V and J ends lost 5 bases and 4 bases, in that order; junction bases with no gene match: 3. CDR3 sequence reads: CSVQSGGTGELFF. In nucleotides, the CDR3 is TGCAGCGTTCAGAGCGGGGGCACCGGGGAGCTGTTTTTT.

V usage is TRBV18 and J usage is TRBJ2-3, with D hard to call. The CDR3 length is 16 residues. Trimming removed 4 bases from V and 5 bases from J, with 19 bases in between. Germline V CDR1 and CDR2: KGHSH, LQKENI. The CDR3 spells CASSRSTMVPGDTQYF. CDR3 coding DNA: TGTGCCAGCTCACGCTCGACAATGGTCCCAGGAGATACGCAGTATTTT.

This clone has a single count. This chain joins TRBV5-8 and TRBJ2-7, with D uncertain. CDR3 length: 10 residues. Trimming shortened V by 2 bases and J by 4 bases, and 1 base separated the two germline ends. Germline-derived CDR1 and CDR2 are SGHTS and YDEGEE. The CDR3 is CASSFYEQYF. In DNA, the CDR3 is TGTGCCAGCAGCTTTTACGAGCAGTACTTC.

This clone came up once. The chain links TRBV25-1 to TRBJ2-3; D remains unclear. Per the germline V gene, CDR1 is MGHDK and CDR2 is SYGVNS. There are 12 residues in the CDR3. Trimming cost V 4 bases and J 6 bases, with 8 bases left between them. CDR3 bases: TGTGCCAGCAGTGCTGGCCCGGATACGCAGTATTTT. This translates into CASSAGPDTQYF.

The rearrangement joins TRBV29-1 to TRBJ2-7, with TRBD1 matching 9 bases. The CDR3 loop spans 14 amino acids. From germline, CDR1 is SQVTM and CDR2 ANQGSEA. With V trimmed by 6 bases and J by 3 bases, 9 bases remained unmatched. The CDR3 reads CSVADRGKNYEQYF. Here the CDR3 DNA reads TGCAGCGTCGCGGACAGGGGAAAGAACTACGAGCAGTACTTC.

This chain links TRBV11-2 with TRBJ2-7, with D hard to call. Trimming cost V 3 bases and J 7 bases, with 7 bases left between them. The CDR3 has 11 residues. CDR1 and CDR2 (germline): SGHAT, FQNNGV. CDR3 protein: CASSLGMEQYF. Here the CDR3 DNA reads TGTGCCAGCAGCTTGGGGATGGAGCAGTACTTC.

Regarding this clone: The sample contains more than one DNA sequence encoding this CDR3. The chain uses TRBV4-1 and TRBJ2-3; 8 bases map to TRBD2. The junction had 8 bases not matched to a gene; V was cut back by 0 bases and J by 6 bases. Germline values: CDR1 MGHRA, CDR2 YSYEKL. The CDR3 loop spans 16 amino acids. Here the CDR3 reads CASSQEAGGPGDTQYF. The CDR3 nucleotides read TGCGCCAGCAGCCAAGAGGCGGGAGGACCCGGGGATACGCAGTATTTT.

This chain joins TRBV19 and TRBJ2-1; D is uncertain. Trimming removed 5 bases from V and 6 bases from J, with 8 bases in between. Germline V CDR1 and CDR2: LNHDA, SQIVND (reference sequence). This CDR3 contains 12 residues. CDR3 residues: CASSPNFNEQFF. The CDR3 DNA reads as TGTGCCAGTAGTCCGAACTTCAATGAGCAGTTCTTC.